The rows below give T cell receptor beta chains drawn from one sample of a study of blood T cell repertoires in COVID-19. The assay was immunoSEQ multiplex PCR, and TCRdb's table has in-frame clones only and misses some. This sample has fewer than 250,000 clones, with around 84% found just once. Sequencing was carried out using peripheral blood. These receptors came from an elderly woman with COVID-19, enrolled during active disease. The CDR3 runs from the conserved cysteine through the conserved F or W. The D gene is left open where the match is weak. The size of a clone is reported for some rows only, either as once, few or many, or as a class for expanded clones.

-	-	TRBV7-2	TRBJ1-6	CASSLMSSSSYNSPLHF	TGTGCCAGCAGCTTAATGTCCTCCAGTTCCTATAATTCACCCCTCCACTTT
-	-	TRBV5-4	TRBJ2-5	CASSSQGSQETQYF	TGTGCCAGCAGCTCGCAGGGTTCACAAGAGACCCAGTACTTC
TRBD1	-	TRBV7-9	TRBJ2-2	CASSPGQGAVTGELFF	TGTGCCAGCAGCCCGGGACAGGGGGCAGTCACCGGGGAGCTGTTTTTT
-	once	TRBV6-5	TRBJ2-2	CASSRGIGELFF	TGTGCCAGCAGTAGGGGGATCGGGGAGCTGTTTTTT
TRBD1	-	TRBV7-9	TRBJ1-5	CASSLGTGAQPQHF	TGTGCCAGCAGCTTGGGGACAGGCGCTCAGCCCCAGCATTTT
TRBD1	-	TRBV19	TRBJ2-3	CASNAGGGTDTQYF	TGTGCCAGTAACGCAGGGGGAGGCACAGATACGCAGTATTTT
-	-	TRBV5-6	TRBJ1-2	CASSPPRGANYGYTF	TGTGCCAGCAGCCCGCCCCGGGGGGCTAACTATGGCTACACCTTC
TRBD1	-	TRBV5-1	TRBJ1-6	CASSLGQDLSPLHF	TGCGCCAGCAGCCTGGGACAGGACCTTTCACCCCTCCACTTT
TRBD1	-	TRBV11-3	TRBJ1-1	CASSSRGRDTEAFF	TGTGCCAGCAGCTCCAGGGGGCGCGACACTGAAGCTTTCTTT
-	-	TRBV5-1	TRBJ1-6	CASSLEGAGNSPLHF	TGCGCCAGCAGCTTGGAAGGGGCAGGGAATTCACCCCTCCACTTT
-	-	TRBV5-6	TRBJ1-2	CASSLATGDGYTF	TGTGCCAGCAGCTTGGCCACAGGAGATGGCTACACCTTC
-	-	TRBV4-3	TRBJ2-4	CASSQGRGGTKNIQYF	TGCGCCAGCAGCCAAGGCAGGGGAGGGACCAAAAACATTCAGTACTTC
TRBD2	-	TRBV27	TRBJ2-2	CASSFGLAGGRNTGELFF	TGTGCCAGCAGTTTCGGACTAGCGGGGGGGCGTAACACCGGGGAGCTGTTTTTT
-	-	TRBV3-1/TRBV3-2	TRBJ1-1	CASSQDSGSVTEAFF	TGTGCCAGCAGCCAAGATTCAGGGTCTGTCACTGAAGCTTTCTTT
-	-	TRBV19	TRBJ2-4	CASTPEVGGHKLAKNIQYF	TGTGCCAGTACCCCAGAGGTGGGAGGACACAAATTAGCCAAAAACATTCAGTACTTC
TRBD2	-	TRBV6-5	TRBJ2-5	CASKRGTSDQETQYF	TGTGCCAGCAAACGGGGGACTAGCGATCAAGAGACCCAGTACTTC
TRBD1	-	TRBV10-2	TRBJ2-2	CASRGQGRSGELFF	TGCGCCAGCAGGGGACAGGGGAGGTCCGGGGAGCTGTTTTTT
TRBD2	-	TRBV28	TRBJ2-1	CASSLLRTSGGREQFF	TGTGCCAGCAGCCTGTTGAGGACTAGCGGGGGCCGTGAGCAGTTCTTC
-	-	TRBV27	TRBJ1-1	CASSPQRTEAFF	TGTGCCAGCAGTCCCCAAAGGACAGAAGCTTTCTTT
TRBD1	-	TRBV9	TRBJ1-1	CASSVDLGQGNTEAFF	TGTGCCAGCAGCGTAGATCTAGGACAGGGGAACACTGAAGCTTTCTTT
-	-	TRBV6-4	TRBJ1-1	CASSDSSATGAEAFF	TGTGCCAGCAGTGACTCGAGTGCGACAGGCGCTGAAGCTTTCTTT
-	-	TRBV3-1/TRBV3-2	TRBJ1-4	CASSSGTILLTNEKLFF	TGTGCCAGCAGTTCCGGGACAATCCTTCTAACTAATGAAAAACTGTTTTTT